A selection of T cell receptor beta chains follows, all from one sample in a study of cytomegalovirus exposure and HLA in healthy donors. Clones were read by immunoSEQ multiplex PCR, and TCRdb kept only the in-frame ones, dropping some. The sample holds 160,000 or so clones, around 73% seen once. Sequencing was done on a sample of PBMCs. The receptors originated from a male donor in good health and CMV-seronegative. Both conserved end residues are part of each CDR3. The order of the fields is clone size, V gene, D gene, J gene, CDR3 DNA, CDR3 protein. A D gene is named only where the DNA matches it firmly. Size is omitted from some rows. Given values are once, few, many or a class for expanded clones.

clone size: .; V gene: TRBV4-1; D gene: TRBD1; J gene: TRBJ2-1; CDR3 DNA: TGCGCCAGCAGCCACCCGACAGGGAGAGGGAATGAGCAGTTCTTC; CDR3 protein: CASSHPTGRGNEQFF
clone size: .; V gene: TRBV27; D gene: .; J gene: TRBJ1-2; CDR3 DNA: TGTGCCAGCAGAACCGGACAGATTAACTATGGCTACACCTTC; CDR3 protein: CASRTGQINYGYTF
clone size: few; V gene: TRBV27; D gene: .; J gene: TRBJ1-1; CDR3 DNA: TGTGCCAGCAGAATTGACAGGAACACTGAAGCTTTCTTT; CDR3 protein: CASRIDRNTEAFF
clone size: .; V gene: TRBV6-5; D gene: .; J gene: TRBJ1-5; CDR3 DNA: TGTGCCAGCAGTGAAGGAGTGGGTCAGCCCCAGCATTTT; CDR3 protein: CASSEGVGQPQHF
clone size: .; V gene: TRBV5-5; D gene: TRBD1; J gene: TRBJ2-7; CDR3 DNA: TGTGCCAGCAGCTTATACGACAGGGCCACCTACGAGCAGTACTTC; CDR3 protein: CASSLYDRATYEQYF
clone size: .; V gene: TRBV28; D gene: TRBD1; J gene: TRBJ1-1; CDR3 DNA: TGTGCCAGCAGGGGGACAGGGGTGAACACTGAAGCTTTCTTT; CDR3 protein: CASRGTGVNTEAFF
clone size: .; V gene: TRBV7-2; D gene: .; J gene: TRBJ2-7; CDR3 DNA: TGTGCCAGCAGCTTAGTTGACACCTTATCCTACGAGCAGTACTTC; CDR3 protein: CASSLVDTLSYEQYF
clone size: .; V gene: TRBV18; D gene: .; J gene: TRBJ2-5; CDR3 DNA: TGTGCCAGCTCACCGTTCCCGACAGTTAGCTTCGAGACCCAGTACTTC; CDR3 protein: CASSPFPTVSFETQYF
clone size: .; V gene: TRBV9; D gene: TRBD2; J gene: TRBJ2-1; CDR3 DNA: TGTGCCAGCAGCGTAGTAGGGCTAGCGGGGGATTACAATGAGCAGTTCTTC; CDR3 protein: CASSVVGLAGDYNEQFF
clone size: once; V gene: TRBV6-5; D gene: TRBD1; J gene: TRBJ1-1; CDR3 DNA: TGTGCCAGCAGGTCAGGACAGGGAGGTGAAGCTTTCTTT; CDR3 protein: CASRSGQGGEAFF
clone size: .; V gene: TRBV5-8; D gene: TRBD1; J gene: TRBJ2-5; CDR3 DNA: TGTGCCAGCAGCTACGACAGGGTTTACCAAGAGACCCAGTACTTC; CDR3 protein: CASSYDRVYQETQYF
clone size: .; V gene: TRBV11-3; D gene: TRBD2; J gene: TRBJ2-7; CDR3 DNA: TGTGCCAGCAGCTTTAGCGGGAAGAACGAGCAGTACTTC; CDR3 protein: CASSFSGKNEQYF
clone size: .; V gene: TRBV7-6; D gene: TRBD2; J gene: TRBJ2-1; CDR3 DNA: TGTGCCAGCAGCAAGGGACTAGCGGGAGAGGTGGTAAACCATGAGCAGTTCTTC; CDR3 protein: CASSKGLAGEVVNHEQFF
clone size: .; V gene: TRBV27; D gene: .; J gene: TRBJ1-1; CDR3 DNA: TGTGCCAGCAGTTTAGCCAGGGGAATGAACACTGAAGCTTTCTTT; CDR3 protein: CASSLARGMNTEAFF
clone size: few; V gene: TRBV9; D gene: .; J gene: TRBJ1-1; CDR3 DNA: TGTGCCAGCAGCCTCAGGGCCGGTGGTGAAGCTTTCTTT; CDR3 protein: CASSLRAGGEAFF
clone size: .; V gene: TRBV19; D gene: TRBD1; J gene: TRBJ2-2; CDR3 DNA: TGTGCCAGTAGTATGATACCAGGGGGCACCGGGGAGCTGTTTTTT; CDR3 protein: CASSMIPGGTGELFF
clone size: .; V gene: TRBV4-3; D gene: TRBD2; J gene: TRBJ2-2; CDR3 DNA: TGCGCCAGCAGCGAAGCACGGTCGGGGGGGCTGTTTTTT; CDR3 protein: CASSEARSGGLFF
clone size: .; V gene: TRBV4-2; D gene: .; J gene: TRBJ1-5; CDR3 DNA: TGTGCCAGCAGCACTAATTCTAATCAGCCCCAGCATTTT; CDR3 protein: CASSTNSNQPQHF
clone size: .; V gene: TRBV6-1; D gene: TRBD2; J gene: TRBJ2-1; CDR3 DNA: TGTGCCAGCGTTTTTGGGGAGGGCCTATACAATGAGCAGTTCTTC; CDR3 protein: CASVFGEGLYNEQFF
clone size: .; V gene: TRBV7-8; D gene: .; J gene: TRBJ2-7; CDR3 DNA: TGTGCCAGCAGCCCCTTGGACAGCAGGACCTACGAGCAGTACTTC; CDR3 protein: CASSPLDSRTYEQYF
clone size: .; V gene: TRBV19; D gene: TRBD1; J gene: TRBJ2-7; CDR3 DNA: TGTGCCAGTGCCAGGACAGGGGGTAACGAGCAGTACTTC; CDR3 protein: CASARTGGNEQYF
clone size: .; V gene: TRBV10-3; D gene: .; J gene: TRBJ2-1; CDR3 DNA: TGTGCCATCAGTGAGTCAGGTTTTACCAACAGCGAGCAGTTCTTC; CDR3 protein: CAISESGFTNSEQFF
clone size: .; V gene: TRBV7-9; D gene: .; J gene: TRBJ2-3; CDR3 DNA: TGTGCCAGCAGTTATACTACAGATACGCAGTATTTT; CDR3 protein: CASSYTTDTQYF
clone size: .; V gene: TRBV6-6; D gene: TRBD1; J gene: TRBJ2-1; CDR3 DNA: TGTGCCACCCTGGGACAGCCATACAATGAGCAGTTCTTC; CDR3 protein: CATLGQPYNEQFF
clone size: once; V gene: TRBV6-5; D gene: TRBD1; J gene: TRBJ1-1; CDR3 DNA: TGTGCCAGCAGTTACGAGACAGGGACATCTTTCTTT; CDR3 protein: CASSYETGTSFF
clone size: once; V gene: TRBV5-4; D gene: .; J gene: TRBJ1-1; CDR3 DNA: TGTGCCAGCAGCTTGGCCAAGGATAGGAGCACTGAAGCTTTCTTT; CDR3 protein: CASSLAKDRSTEAFF
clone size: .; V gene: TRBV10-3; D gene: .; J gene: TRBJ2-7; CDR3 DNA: TGTGCCATCAGTGACCAGGGAAGCTACGAGCAGTACTTC; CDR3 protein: CAISDQGSYEQYF
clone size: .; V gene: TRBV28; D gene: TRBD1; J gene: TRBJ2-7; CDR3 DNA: TGTGCCAGCAGAGACAGGGCGCGTGAGCAGTACTTC; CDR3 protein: CASRDRAREQYF
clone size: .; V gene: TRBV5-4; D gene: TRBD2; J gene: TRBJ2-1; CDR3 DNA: TGTGCCAGCAGCCCGCCGGGGGGGCCTGGGTACAATGAGCAGTTCTTC; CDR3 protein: CASSPPGGPGYNEQFF
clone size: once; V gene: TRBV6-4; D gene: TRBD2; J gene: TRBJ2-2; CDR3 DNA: TGTGCCAGCAGTGAGCGGGGGGACACCGGGGAGCTGTTTTTT; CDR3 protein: CASSERGDTGELFF
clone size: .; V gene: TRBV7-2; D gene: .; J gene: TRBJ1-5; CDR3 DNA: TGTGCCAGCAGCATGGACTTGCTTCAGCCCCAGCATTTT; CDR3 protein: CASSMDLLQPQHF
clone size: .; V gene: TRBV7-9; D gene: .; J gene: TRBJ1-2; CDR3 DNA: TGTGCCAGCAGCCCGGACAGCTCCCCTGGCTACACCTTC; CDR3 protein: CASSPDSSPGYTF
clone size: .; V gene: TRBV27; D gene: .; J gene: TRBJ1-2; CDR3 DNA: TGTGCCAGCAGTTTAGAGGGTGGGTATGGCTACACCTTC; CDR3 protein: CASSLEGGYGYTF